The present entry profiles one TCR beta chain with its context. Its cognate antigen is unknown. PCR amplification relied on 60 Vbeta primers (plus 13 Jbeta primers). In the study's own analysis: Counted up in a later analysis, unique TCR beta chains came to some 75 million, with around 10 million shared. Sequenced by immunoSEQ multiplex PCR; TCRdb stores in-frame clones only, minus some. V, J and clone size were drawn from that table, and D and trimming were deduced from the DNA. The table lists about 170,000 clones, around 75% of them singletons. The data were obtained in a study of cytomegalovirus exposure and HLA in healthy donors. Study in general: Of the donors genotyped, approximately 400 in all, 75% to 85% fell in the Caucasian-associated ancestry cluster.

General study findings and limits: Another analysis was done later, and it associated around 17,000 TCR beta sequences with HLA alleles at 0.05 false discovery rate.

CDR3 length: 17 amino acids. Trimming removed 2 bases at V and 10 bases at J, with 21 bases between. Germline V gene lookup returns CDR1 MNHNS and CDR2 SASEGT. The J gene is TRBJ1-6, the V gene TRBV6-1, with D perhaps matching TRBD1 (6 bases). The sequenced sample was PBMCs. The sequence came from a male donor in good health and CMV-seronegative. DNA of the CDR3: TGTGCCAGCAGTGAATGGGGATATCCAACAAGGGGGTCACCCCTCCACTTT. Protein product: CASSEWGYPTRGSPLHF.